What follows are 14 T cell receptor beta chains derived from one specimen sequenced in a study of blood T cell repertoires in COVID-19. Produced via immunoSEQ multiplex PCR; TCRdb's table is partial and in-frame only. Of roughly 160,000 clones in the sample, around 80% were seen once. The specimen sequenced was PBMCs or T cells enriched from blood (not recorded which). Receptors originate from an older woman in a cohort exposed to, infected with or recovered from COVID-19 (not recorded which).

This clone was counted a single time. The genes are TRBV19 and TRBJ2-7; 12 positions match TRBD1. Germline lookup yields CDR1 LNHDA and CDR2 SQIVND (reference sequence). V trimming: 3 bases; J trimming: 4 bases; junction bases outside the gene matches: 4. The CDR3 is made up of 15 amino acids. CDR3 bases: TGTGCCAGTAGTATGGGGACAGGGGGCACGTACGAGCAGTACTTC. It yields the protein CASSMGTGGTYEQYF. The full variable domain, completed using reference TRBV19 and TRBJ2-7, is DGGITQSPKYLFRKEGQNVTLSCEQNLNHDAMYWYRQDPGQGLRLIYYSQIVNDFQKGDIAEGYSVSREKKESFPLTVTSAQKNPTAFYLCASSMGTGGTYEQYFGPGTRLTVT.

The chain links TRBV18 to TRBJ2-3; D unresolved. The CDR3 contains 13 residues. V dropped 4 bases and J dropped 5 bases, with 10 bases sitting between them. The germline V gene encodes CDR1 KGHSH and CDR2 LQKENI. For the CDR3, the DNA is TGTGCCAGCTCACTCTCCCGCGGAGATACGCAGTATTTT. It is translated as CASSLSRGDTQYF.

The chain recombines TRBV19 with TRBJ1-3; D is possibly TRBD1 (5 bases). Germline lookup yields CDR1 LNHDA and CDR2 SQIVND (reference sequence). The CDR3 has 18 residues. Trimming shortened V by 2 bases and J by 3 bases, and 20 bases separated the two germline ends. CDR3 protein: CASSIRWGSQLGGNTIYF. DNA for the CDR3: TGTGCCAGTAGTATAAGGTGGGGCAGTCAGCTAGGTGGAAACACCATATATTTT.

This chain connects TRBV5-8 to TRBJ1-6; D unclear. V lost 0 bases to trimming and J lost 8 bases, with 9 bases between them. This CDR3 comprises 14 residues. Germline V gives CDR1 SGHTS, CDR2 YDEGEE. CDR3 bases: TGTGCCAGCAGCTTGGTATACAGCTATTCACCCCTCCACTTT. It encodes CASSLVYSYSPLHF.

This sequence joins TRBV5-6 and TRBJ2-6; D not certain. The CDR3 is made up of 16 amino acids. Germline values: CDR1 SGHDT, CDR2 YYEEEE. V was pared by 1 base and J by 2 bases, with 10 bases between. The CDR3: CASSLSLTAGANVLTF. CDR3 DNA: TGTGCCAGCAGCTTGAGCCTTACCGCTGGGGCCAACGTCCTGACTTTC. The full variable domain, rest sourced from reference TRBV5-6 and TRBJ2-6, is DAGVTQSPTHLIKTRGQQVTLRCSPKSGHDTVSWYQQALGQGPQFIFQYYEEEERQRGNFPDRFSGHQFPNYSSELNVNALLLGDSALYLCASSLSLTAGANVLTFGAGSRLTVL.

This chain connects TRBV30 to TRBJ2-1; TRBD1 matches 7 bases. This CDR3 is built from 14 residues. Germline V gene lookup returns CDR1 GTSNPN and CDR2 SVGIG (reference sequence). V lost 0 bases and J lost 12; bases outside the gene matches: 11. CDR3 DNA sequence: TGTGCCTGGAGTGTAGGGGGCTCCAGGCAGGGGCAGTTCTTC. Translating it yields CAWSVGGSRQGQFF.

This sequence joins TRBV19 and TRBJ2-7; 10 nucleotides agree with TRBD1. Germline CDR1 reads LNHDA; CDR2 reads SQIVND (reference sequence). The CDR3 spans 14 residues. Here the CDR3 reads CATGGDRGSYEQYF. CDR3 sequence (DNA): TGTGCGACGGGGGGGGACAGGGGTTCCTACGAGCAGTACTTC.

This chain links TRBV18 with TRBJ2-6; 7 positions agree with TRBD1. Trimming cost V 3 bases and J 0 bases; bases outside gene matches: 5. CDR3 length equals 17 residues. Per germline, CDR1 KGHSH and CDR2 LQKENI. The chain's CDR3 is CASSPDRHNSGANVLTF. The CDR3 DNA sequence: TGTGCCAGCTCACCGGACAGGCATAACTCTGGGGCCAACGTCCTGACTTTC.

This chain joins TRBV6-5 and TRBJ2-5; perhaps TRBD2 as D (6 bases). The CDR3 consists of 13 residues. The germline V gene encodes CDR1 MNHEY and CDR2 SVGAGI. V lost 8 bases, J lost 4 bases, and 14 bases lay in between. The CDR3 sequence: CASRKVGGETQYF. CDR3 in DNA: TGTGCCAGCCGAAAGGTCGGGGGAGAGACCCAGTACTTC.

The chain recombines TRBV19 with TRBJ1-5, with 7 bases matching TRBD1. Germline V gene lookup returns CDR1 LNHDA and CDR2 SQIVND (reference sequence). The CDR3 has 15 amino acids. Trimming took 4 bases from V and 3 from J; bases not matched to a gene: 6. CDR3 coding DNA: TGTGCCAGTAGTACGAGACAGGGCCTCAATCAGCCCCAGCATTTT. It encodes CASSTRQGLNQPQHF.

This clone occurred once. The gene calls are TRBV27 and TRBJ1-6; TRBD1 matches 9 bases. The V gene's germline CDR1 is MNHEY and CDR2 SMNVEV (reference sequence). The CDR3 is 13 residues long. Germline trimming cut 6 bases from V and 10 bases from J; bases unmatched to any gene: 4. Written as DNA, the CDR3 is TGTGCCAGCAGCTGGGACAGGGAATCACCCCTCCACTTT. This sequence encodes CASSWDRESPLHF.

The CDR3 nucleotides read TGTGCCAGCAGGATCCGGACGGGGGTGCATGAGCAGTTCTTC. Translation gives CASRIRTGVHEQFF. The chain has TRBV2 and TRBJ2-1, with D perhaps matching TRBD2 (6 bases). This CDR3 comprises 14 residues. Trimming removed 6 bases at V and 8 bases at J, with 17 bases between. Germline V lookup: CDR1 SNHLY, CDR2 FYNNEI.

Here the CDR3 reads CASSPGQDYGYTF. CDR3 nucleotides: TGTGCCAGCAGTCCTGGACAGGATTATGGCTACACCTTC. The rearrangement links TRBV2 to TRBJ1-2; 7 nucleotides line up with TRBD1. With 5 bases clipped from V and 5 bases from J, the junction kept 5 bases outside the gene matches. The CDR3 is 13 amino acids. Germline loops: CDR1 SNHLY, CDR2 FYNNEI.

J is TRBJ2-7 and V is TRBV5-1; no clear D. The CDR3 has 13 amino acids. Germline V gene data show CDR1 as SGHRS and CDR2 as YFSETQ. V lost 1 base to trimming and J lost 4 bases, with 9 bases between them. The DNA for the CDR3 is TGCGCCAGCAGCTTGAAGACTGGATACGAGCAGTACTTC. This encodes CASSLKTGYEQYF.